This T cell receptor beta chain is from a study of T cell responses to AZD1222 COVID-19 vaccine. The data were produced by immunoSEQ multiplex PCR, yet TCRdb's version contains in-frame clones alone and is incomplete. The repertoire consists of 180,000 or so clones, with about 93% occurring once and the leading ten covering about 0.6%. This clonotype was obtained from an adult in good health. This material consisted of peripheral blood, taken on day 0 of AZD1222 vaccination.

In DNA form, the CDR3 reads TGTGCCAGCAGTTACTCGAGGTCTGTAAATGAGCAGTTCTTC. As protein: CASSYSRSVNEQFF. The chain carries TRBV6-5 and TRBJ2-1; D gene ambiguous. The CDR3 has 14 residues. V dropped 0 bases and J dropped 7 bases, with 10 bases sitting between them. Germline assignment: CDR1 MNHEY and CDR2 SVGAGI.